A selection of T cell receptor beta chains follows, all from one sample in a study of shared clonotypes between healthy human individuals. Data came from immunoSEQ multiplex PCR; TCRdb stores just in-frame clones and leaves some out. The top ten hold 0.13% of the sample, which has around 2,000,000 clones, 85% to 95% seen once. Sequencing was carried out using naive CD4+ T cells sorted from blood. The receptors originated from a man aged 18 to 29 in good health. CDR3s include the opening cysteine and the closing phenylalanine or tryptophan. The order of the fields is J gene, V gene, clone size, D gene, CDR3 protein, CDR3 DNA. D genes are given only for firm matches. Clone size is stated in some rows and not others, as once, few, many or a class when expanded.

TRBJ2-1	TRBV10-2	.	.	CASSEGAGSYNEQFF	TGCGCCAGCAGTGAAGGCGCAGGCTCCTACAATGAGCAGTTCTTC
TRBJ1-6	TRBV28	.	.	CASSPGGLGNSPLHF	TGTGCCAGCAGCCCTGGAGGGTTGGGAAATTCACCCCTCCACTTT
TRBJ2-2	TRBV25-1	.	.	CASSDGTRGTGELFF	TGTGCCAGCAGTGACGGGACGAGAGGGACCGGGGAGCTGTTTTTT
TRBJ2-3	TRBV18	.	TRBD1	CASSRDRGSDTQYF	TGTGCCAGCTCCCGGGACAGGGGGTCAGATACGCAGTATTTT
TRBJ1-6	TRBV7-2	.	.	CASSRDGVVPLHF	TGTGCCAGCAGCCGGGACGGTGTGGTACCCCTCCACTTT
TRBJ1-5	TRBV18	many	.	CASSQTSPRLEAYQPQHF	TGTGCCAGCTCACAAACCAGTCCGCGGTTGGAGGCCTATCAGCCCCAGCATTTT
TRBJ2-1	TRBV2	.	TRBD2	CASRLLAGGWNEQFF	TGTGCCAGCAGGCTACTAGCGGGGGGTTGGAATGAGCAGTTCTTC
TRBJ1-5	TRBV10-3	many	.	CAISESLGSNQPQHF	TGTGCCATCAGTGAGTCGCTGGGAAGCAATCAGCCCCAGCATTTT
TRBJ2-7	TRBV28	.	.	CASSLLTVSYEQYF	TGTGCCAGCAGTTTACTAACAGTCTCCTACGAGCAGTACTTC
TRBJ1-2	TRBV5-6	.	TRBD1	CASSVDRGPGGYTF	TGTGCCAGCAGCGTGGACAGGGGGCCCGGTGGCTACACCTTC
TRBJ2-7	TRBV7-9	.	.	CASSLDPGSSYEQYF	TGTGCCAGCAGCTTAGATCCGGGCAGCTCCTACGAGCAGTACTTC
TRBJ2-7	TRBV7-2	.	TRBD2	CASSLGLAGISEQYF	TGTGCCAGCAGCTTAGGACTAGCGGGAATATCCGAGCAGTACTTC
TRBJ1-5	TRBV6-5	.	.	CASRLRIGNQPQHF	TGTGCCAGCAGGTTACGAATTGGCAATCAGCCCCAGCATTTT
TRBJ2-7	TRBV2	.	TRBD2	CASSEESGTYEQYF	TGTGCCAGCAGTGAAGAAAGCGGGACCTACGAGCAGTACTTC
TRBJ1-1	TRBV6-5	.	TRBD1	CASSYRTGERVAFF	TGTGCCAGCAGTTACCGGACAGGGGAGAGGGTAGCTTTCTTT
TRBJ2-3	TRBV5-8	.	.	CASSLGVSTDTQYF	TGTGCCAGCAGCTTGGGGGTTAGCACAGATACGCAGTATTTT
TRBJ2-1	TRBV5-4	.	.	CASTNPDGYEQFF	TGTGCCAGCACTAATCCTGACGGCTATGAGCAGTTCTTC
TRBJ2-7	TRBV7-6	.	.	CASSSRRGGVFSYEQYF	TGTGCCAGCAGCTCCCGCAGAGGGGGAGTTTTCTCCTACGAGCAGTACTTC
TRBJ2-5	TRBV11-3	.	TRBD1	CASSLPLGTGIQETQYF	TGTGCCAGCAGCTTACCATTAGGGACAGGGATTCAGGAGACCCAGTACTTC
TRBJ2-7	TRBV6-5	.	TRBD1	CASRSTGALSYEQYF	TGTGCCAGCAGGTCGACAGGGGCCCTCTCCTACGAGCAGTACTTC
TRBJ1-4	TRBV9	.	.	CASSGGVGGRSNEKLFF	TGTGCCAGCAGCGGAGGGGTCGGGGGAAGGTCGAATGAAAAACTGTTTTTT
TRBJ2-4	TRBV2	.	.	CASSVSLLLAKNIQYF	TGTGCCAGCAGTGTATCGCTCCTCTTAGCCAAAAACATTCAGTACTTC
TRBJ1-2	TRBV6-1	.	.	CASRVGGAAYYGYTF	TGTGCCAGCCGGGTAGGAGGGGCGGCCTACTATGGCTACACCTTC
TRBJ2-3	TRBV30	.	TRBD2	CAGSQRTRSTDTQYF	TGTGCCGGAAGTCAAAGGACTAGGAGCACAGATACGCAGTATTTT
TRBJ2-7	TRBV20-1	.	.	CSAPNLYEQYF	TGCAGTGCCCCCAATCTCTACGAGCAGTACTTC
TRBJ2-1	TRBV28	.	TRBD2	CASSSTRLAGGRHNEQFF	TGTGCCAGCAGTTCGACCCGACTAGCGGGGGGGCGGCACAATGAGCAGTTCTTC
TRBJ1-5	TRBV6-1	.	.	CATKTTGISGQPQHF	TGTGCCACCAAAACTACAGGGATCTCCGGTCAGCCCCAGCATTTT
TRBJ1-4	TRBV6-5	.	.	CASRRQSTNEKLFF	TGTGCCAGCAGAAGACAGTCAACTAATGAAAAACTGTTTTTT
TRBJ1-1	TRBV19	.	.	CASSYLNTEAFF	TGTGCCAGTAGTTATCTCAACACTGAAGCTTTCTTT
TRBJ1-4	TRBV5-4	.	TRBD1	CASSSPGTVEKLFF	TGTGCCAGCAGCTCACCCGGGACAGTTGAAAAACTGTTTTTT